The 18 T cell receptor beta chains below come from one sample, sequenced in a study of cytomegalovirus exposure and HLA in healthy donors. PCR involved 60 Vbeta and 13 Jbeta primers. Assay used: immunoSEQ multiplex PCR; TCRdb lists only in-frame clones, some missing. The sample records about 190,000 clones, 60% to 80% being singletons. The sample taken for sequencing was PBMCs. Receptor source: a woman between 18 and 29 years old in good health and CMV-seronegative.

This clone appeared a few times. The CDR3 region has the DNA TGCAGCGCTCTACCGGGACAGAGCTCTGGAAACACCATATATTTT. It is translated as CSALPGQSSGNTIYF. The V gene is TRBV29-1, the J gene TRBJ1-3; 7 nucleotides match TRBD1. Germline V lookup: CDR1 SQVTM, CDR2 ANQGSEA. The CDR3 is 15 amino acids. The J segment lost 0 bases and the V segment lost 7 bases, leaving 9 bases of the junction unmatched.

V usage is TRBV10-1 and J usage is TRBJ2-1; possibly TRBD2 for D (5 bases). The CDR3 totals 12 residues. Germline V gene sequence: CDR1 WNHNN, CDR2 SYGVQD (reference sequence). Between the trimmed V and J ends, which lost 2 bases and 7 bases, there was a span of 6 bases. Here the CDR3 reads CASSERRNEQFF. CDR3 DNA sequence: TGCGCCAGCAGTGAGAGGAGGAATGAGCAGTTCTTC.

V is TRBV5-4 and J is TRBJ2-5, with TRBD2 matching over 7 bases. The CDR3 sequence is 14 residues long. V shed 0 bases, J shed 6 bases, and the junction held 5 bases outside the gene matches. CDR1 and CDR2 (germline): SGHNT, YYREEE (reference sequence). The DNA of the CDR3 is TGTGCCAGCAGCTTGGGGGCGGGGGAGAAGACCCAGTACTTC. Residues: CASSLGAGEKTQYF.

The chain uses TRBV6-4 and TRBJ2-1, with a weak D call TRBD2 (5 bases). The V gene's germline CDR1 is MRHNA and CDR2 SNTAGT. This CDR3 has 14 amino acids. V lost 5 bases and J 10 bases, leaving 18 bases between the germline ends. The CDR3 DNA is TGTGCCAGCAGTAGTGAGGGAAGCTCGGGAGAGCAGTTCTTC. It translates to CASSSEGSSGEQFF.

The J gene is TRBJ1-4, the V gene TRBV7-2, with D perhaps TRBD1 (6 bases). Trimming removed 4 bases from V and 8 bases from J, with 20 bases in between. Germline V gene sequence: CDR1 SGHTA, CDR2 FQGNSA. The CDR3 contains 16 residues. In DNA, the CDR3 is TGTGCCAGCAGCTCCACGATGGGGGCAAGTGGCGAAAAACTGTTTTTT. It encodes CASSSTMGASGEKLFF.

The chain joins TRBV21-1 to TRBJ1-2. TRBV21-1 is termed a pseudogene. The CDR3 extends over 21 amino acids. For the CDR3, the DNA is TGTGCCAGCAGCAAAGCGCTTTCAAGGAGGGGCCGGAAAGAAGCTAACTATGGCTACACCTTC. The encoded protein is CASSKALSRRGRKEANYGYTF.

This clone has just one count. This chain joins TRBV27 and TRBJ1-1; 10 nucleotides align to TRBD1. Germline V gene lookup returns CDR1 MNHEY and CDR2 SMNVEV (reference sequence). V shed 7 bases and J 6 bases; nucleotides not matched to a gene: 14. The length of the CDR3 is 16 residues. CDR3 sequence: CASINRQGAYLAEAFF. The CDR3 nucleotides are TGTGCCAGCATAAACCGACAGGGGGCGTATTTGGCTGAAGCTTTCTTT.

This clone was seen more than once but under ten times. V and J are TRBV6-6 and TRBJ2-3, with D possibly TRBD2 on 6 matching bases. The CDR3 loop spans 16 amino acids. Germline lookup yields CDR1 MNHNY and CDR2 SVGAGI (reference sequence). The germline V and J ends were trimmed by 2 bases and 0 bases, with 12 bases remaining between them. CDR3 nucleotides: TGTGCCAGCAGTTACCCTACTAGCCTGAGCACAGATACGCAGTATTTT. Translated: CASSYPTSLSTDTQYF.

The chain links TRBV19 to TRBJ2-3; 7 positions match TRBD1. This CDR3 spans 15 amino acids. Germline CDR1 reads LNHDA; CDR2 reads SQIVND (reference sequence). The V and J ends lost 5 bases and 2 bases, in that order; junction bases with no gene match: 7. In DNA form, the CDR3 reads TGTGCCAGTAGTCTCGAACAGGGGATCACAGATACGCAGTATTTT. This encodes CASSLEQGITDTQYF.

This clone was recorded a few times. The chain couples TRBV5-6 to TRBJ2-7; no clear D. This CDR3 has 14 residues. Germline V gene lookup returns CDR1 SGHDT and CDR2 YYEEEE. Trimming cost V 0 bases and J 1 base, with 8 bases left between them. The CDR3 sequence is CASSLVGGSYEQYF. The CDR3 DNA is TGTGCCAGCAGCTTGGTTGGCGGTTCCTACGAGCAGTACTTC.

The chain employs TRBV19 and TRBJ2-7; possible D gene TRBD1, 5 bases. The germline V and J ends were trimmed by 3 bases and 2 bases, with 11 bases remaining between them. Germline V gives CDR1 LNHDA, CDR2 SQIVND (reference sequence). CDR3 size: 14 residues. This chain's CDR3 is CASSIDRAAYEQYF. The CDR3 DNA reads TGTGCCAGTAGTATTGACAGAGCCGCCTACGAGCAGTACTTC.

This clone showed up just once. The gene calls are TRBV19 and TRBJ2-5, with D possibly being TRBD1 (6 bases). The CDR3 extends over 16 amino acids. Germline CDR1 and CDR2: LNHDA and SQIVND (reference sequence). V lost 6 bases and J lost 1, with 18 bases in between. CDR3 region: CASREYPDSAQETQYF. Here the CDR3 DNA reads TGTGCCAGTAGAGAGTATCCGGACAGCGCCCAAGAGACCCAGTACTTC.

The CDR3 DNA reads as TGTGCCAGCAGTGTGGCGCTAGCGGGAGGAGATACGCAGTATTTT. Translation: CASSVALAGGDTQYF. This sequence joins TRBV6-1 and TRBJ2-3; the match to TRBD2 covers 11 bases. Losses at the gene ends were 4 bases for V and 5 bases for J; bases not matched to a gene: 5. This CDR3 is 15 amino acids long. CDR1 and CDR2 (germline): MNHNS, SASEGT.

The rearrangement joins TRBV16 to TRBJ1-2; D unresolved. Trimming removed 4 bases from V and 0 bases from J, with 12 bases in between. Germline V gives CDR1 KGHSY, CDR2 FQNENV. This CDR3 is built from 15 residues. The chain's CDR3 is CASSREPEPNYGYTF. CDR3 coding DNA: TGTGCCAGCAGCCGGGAGCCAGAGCCTAACTATGGCTACACCTTC.

This CDR3 is CASSFGTGDNSPLHF. CDR3 coding DNA: TGTGCCAGCAGCTTTGGGACAGGGGATAATTCACCCCTCCACTTT. This rearrangement joins TRBV5-6 to TRBJ1-6; TRBD1 agrees at 10 bases. Germline CDR1 is SGHDT and CDR2 is YYEEEE. The CDR3 totals 15 residues. Germline trimming cut 2 bases from V and 5 bases from J; bases unmatched to any gene: 1.

The J gene is TRBJ2-1, the V gene TRBV25-1; 12 bases fit TRBD2. Germline lookup yields CDR1 MGHDK and CDR2 SYGVNS. The V gene end was trimmed by 5 bases and the J gene end by 7 bases; junction bases not matched to a gene: 12. The CDR3 is made up of 17 amino acids. The CDR3 coding sequence is TGTGCCAGCAGTTCCGCCAGACTAGCGGGAGTTTGGAATGAGCAGTTCTTC. Translation: CASSSARLAGVWNEQFF.

V is TRBV19 and J is TRBJ2-2, with 7 bases fitting TRBD1. CDR1 is LNHDA and CDR2 is SQIVND in the germline V gene (reference sequence). The J segment lost 2 bases and the V segment lost 3 bases, leaving 3 bases of the junction unmatched. CDR3 size: 15 residues. CDR3 nucleotide sequence: TGTGCCAGTAGTATCAACAGGGGCAACACCGGGGAGCTGTTTTTT. This gives the protein CASSINRGNTGELFF.

This chain uses TRBV6-5 with TRBJ2-7, with 9 bases fitting TRBD1. This CDR3 contains 15 residues. Trimming took 0 bases from V and 2 from J; bases not matched to a gene: 2. Germline-derived CDR1 and CDR2 are MNHEY and SVGAGI. The CDR3 region is CASSYSRDRAYEQYF. Here the CDR3 DNA reads TGTGCCAGCAGTTACTCGAGGGACAGGGCCTACGAGCAGTACTTC.